This T cell receptor beta chain was profiled in a study of blood T cells in healthy people across ages. PCR was performed a second time for roughly 7 to 12 cycles using a sample-barcoded 5' primer and a J-beta primer mix. Each cDNA molecule carried a tag from a template-switch adaptor that contained 12 random nucleotides. TCRdb re-derived calls from the 5' RACE reads in MiXCR, one entry per CDR3 protein. The repertoire holds about 1.1 million distinct CDR3 sequences, around two fifths seen once, with around 13% in the top ten. This clonotype was found many times. Sequenced: blood. The source is a man younger than 35 in good health.

CDR3 coding DNA: TGTGCCAGCTCACCGCGACAGGGGGTAGCCCGTAAAATGAACACTGAAGCTTTCTTT. It specifies CASSPRQGVARKMNTEAFF. V gene TRBV18 combines with J gene TRBJ1-1, with 9 bases that match TRBD1. CDR3 length equals 19 residues. With V trimmed by 3 bases and J by 0 bases, 14 bases remained unmatched. Per germline, CDR1 KGHSH and CDR2 LQKENI.